This T cell receptor beta chain was sequenced for a study of blood T cell repertoires in COVID-19. At the level of the study: The origin of the acute and convalescent COVID-19 samples was the United States, Italy and Spain. PBMCs, B-cell-depleted T cells, or T cells were the source of the cDNA or gDNA that made up the material.

The CDR3 loop spans 15 amino acids. Germline lookup yields CDR1 LNHDA and CDR2 SQIVND (reference sequence). The J segment lost 6 bases and the V segment lost 7 bases, leaving 11 bases of the junction unmatched. Authors' analysis steps: Using reference gene primer amplification, nucleated cell counts were estimated. Sequencing was performed with immunoSEQ multiplex PCR; in TCRdb, only in-frame clones are kept and a portion is missing. The V and J calls and clone size come from that table; D and trimming were worked out from the DNA. The sample consists of 300,000 to 350,000 clones, over 70% of them appearing once. While infection was still active, Seattle patients were enrolled and then followed longitudinally.

Sequencing was performed on peripheral blood. This rearrangement joins TRBV19 to TRBJ2-1, with 8 bases fitting TRBD2. This TCR derives from a woman between 45 and 60 years old with COVID-19, enrolled during active disease. The CDR3, as DNA: TGTGCCAGTACCTCCGGGACTAGAATCACCAATGAGCAGTTCTTC. It codes for CASTSGTRITNEQFF.